This is a list of T cell receptor beta chains from one sample in a study of blood T cell repertoires in COVID-19. The data were produced by immunoSEQ multiplex PCR, yet TCRdb's version contains in-frame clones alone and is incomplete. Seen here are approximately 290,000 clones, around 90% observed once, and the top ten hold roughly 1.1%. The specimen was PBMCs or T cells enriched from blood (not recorded which). Source of these receptors: a woman aged 25 to 45 who had recovered from COVID-19. The CDR3 runs from the conserved cysteine through the conserved F or W. The D gene is left open where the match is weak. The size entry is marked missing in some rows and otherwise reads once, few, many or a size class.

V,J,size,D,DNA,CDR3
TRBV19,TRBJ2-5,.,TRBD1,TGTGCCAGTAGTATGACAGGGGGGTGGGAGACCCAGTACTTC,CASSMTGGWETQYF
TRBV10-1,TRBJ2-7,.,TRBD1,TGCGCCAGCAGTCCCCCGGGACAGAGGCTCTACGAGCAGTACTTC,CASSPPGQRLYEQYF
TRBV29-1,TRBJ2-1,.,TRBD1,TGCAGCGTCCAACCTGGACAGGGTTACTTTAATGAGCAGTTCTTC,CSVQPGQGYFNEQFF
TRBV7-8,TRBJ1-1,once,.,TGTGCCAGCAGCCCCCCCTGGAACAGGGAGAACACTGAAGCTTTCTTT,CASSPPWNRENTEAFF
TRBV7-2,TRBJ2-3,.,.,TGTGCCAGCAGCTTAGACCGGGTCTCCACAGATACGCAGTATTTT,CASSLDRVSTDTQYF
TRBV18,TRBJ2-7,.,.,TGTGCCAGCTCACCACAAAGCTCTTACGAGCAGTACTTC,CASSPQSSYEQYF
TRBV24-1,TRBJ2-3,.,TRBD2,TGTGCCACGTCGGGAGGAGGACATAGCACAGATACGCAGTATTTT,CATSGGGHSTDTQYF
TRBV19,TRBJ2-4,.,TRBD1,TGTGCCAGTAACCCGACAGGGGGCGATTCTTTAGCCAAAAACATTCAGTACTTC,CASNPTGGDSLAKNIQYF
TRBV14,TRBJ2-2,.,.,TGTGCCAGCAGCCTAACAGGGAAGTACACCGGGGAGCTGTTTTTT,CASSLTGKYTGELFF
TRBV29-1,TRBJ2-2,.,.,TGCAGCGTTGTCGATCGGTACACCGGGGAGCTGTTTTTT,CSVVDRYTGELFF
TRBV5-1,TRBJ1-1,.,TRBD1,TGCGCCAGCAGCGGGGACAGGATGAACACTGAAGCTTTCTTT,CASSGDRMNTEAFF
TRBV18,TRBJ2-6,.,.,TGTGCCAGCTCACTGAAGGACAGGGCCAACGTCCTGACTTTC,CASSLKDRANVLTF
TRBV28,TRBJ1-2,once,TRBD1,TGTGCCAGCAGCTCCAGGGGGCGCGCTCCCTATGGCTACACCTTC,CASSSRGRAPYGYTF
TRBV27,TRBJ1-2,.,.,TGTGCCAGCAGTTCCGGGACACTGACTGGGGGCTACACCTTC,CASSSGTLTGGYTF